These T cell receptor beta chains were read from a single sample in a study of blood T cells in healthy people across ages. One entry per CDR3 protein results from TCRdb running MiXCR on the 5' RACE reads. The sample includes hundreds of thousands of distinct CDR3 sequences, under 30% of them seen just once. Specimen: blood. The receptor set was obtained from a woman aged 80 or over in good health. Each CDR3 is given without its conserved first and last residue.

V gene,CDR3 protein
TRBV11-3,ASSSSGGKTQY
TRBV12-3/TRBV12-4,ASSFGSDPSTDTEY
TRBV4-3,ASSQGSYTEAF
TRBV29-1,SVEGPGYGTEAF
TRBV5-1,ASSLEGPMNTEAF
TRBV5-1,ASSFDRANTGELF
TRBV7-2,ASSLQGLRAKNIQY
TRBV12-3/TRBV12-4,ASSLMGGDGYT
TRBV9,ASSVTGTGDNSPLH
TRBV7-2,ASSLERHYEQY
TRBV5-1,ASRITGGKETQY
TRBV5-5,ASSLVPDRTNYGYT
TRBV15,ATSGKDRGNTEAF
TRBV5-5,ASSHETGFNSPLH
TRBV6-1,ASREEVGRINQPQH
TRBV20-1,SARALLAGGKQETQY
TRBV9,AGSVGPAGRETQY
TRBV20-1,STSGLAGDEQY
TRBV20-1,SARAGTPAREQF
TRBV6-5,ASSSGSRWADTQY
TRBV20-1,SARAGLVWDEQY
TRBV10-3,AISGTGGSTDTQY
TRBV20-1,SATGQGNYEQY
TRBV3-1,ASSQGTHIGLDLSPLH
TRBV20-1,SAAHGGASYEQF
TRBV10-3,AISEYPGLATYEQY
TRBV5-1,ASSLVSTGELF
TRBV5-5,ASSLRGESDYGYT
TRBV7-2,ASNTQGRSRNSPLH
TRBV7-9,ASSSSWSYEQY
TRBV7-9,ATPGATEAF
TRBV20-1,SARSLPGQINEKLF
TRBV9,ASSVGGDRNEQF
TRBV6-1,ASSEGGGGVEQF
TRBV20-1,SARGTNTEAF
TRBV5-5,ASSFGGAGELF
TRBV10-3,AISEPGGGGLQETQY
TRBV20-1,CASSDIPYEQY
TRBV20-1,SARGRSLRYGYT
TRBV28,ASSLTAGPETPLH
TRBV6-5,ASSYSTGLDYGYT
TRBV20-1,SARSARGQPQH
TRBV20-1,SATGLAGGLYSYEQY
TRBV12-3/TRBV12-4,ASSFGGGLNTEAF
TRBV20-1,SVPRTSGRWDEQF
TRBV7-3,ASTDSSNTGELF
TRBV27,ASSLIGDRKSPLH
TRBV7-3,ASSKGGGGNYEQY
TRBV5-1,ASSLGPGPGNTIY
TRBV12-3/TRBV12-4,ASSLVRGALYGYT
TRBV7-2,ASSLDLTTYNEQF
TRBV28,ATGPQETQY
TRBV2,ASSPLRGAESEQY
TRBV20-1,SARAQTHQETQY
TRBV3-1,ASSSTGGATKNIQY
TRBV27,ASSLSLQNEQF
TRBV13,ASSLRGQGTGANVLT